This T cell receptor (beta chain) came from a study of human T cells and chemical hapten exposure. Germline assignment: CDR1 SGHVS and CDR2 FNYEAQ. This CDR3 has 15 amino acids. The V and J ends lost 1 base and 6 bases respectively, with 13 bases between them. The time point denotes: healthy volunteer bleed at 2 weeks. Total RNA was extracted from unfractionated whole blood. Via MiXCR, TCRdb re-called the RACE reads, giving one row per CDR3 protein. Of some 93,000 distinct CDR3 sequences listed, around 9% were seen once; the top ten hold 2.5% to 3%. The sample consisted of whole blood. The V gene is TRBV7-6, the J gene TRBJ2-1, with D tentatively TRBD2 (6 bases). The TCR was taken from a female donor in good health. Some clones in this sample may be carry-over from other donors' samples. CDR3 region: CASSLVGLYPNEQFF. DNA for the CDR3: TGTGCCAGCAGCTTAGTAGGACTATATCCCAATGAGCAGTTCTTC.